This T cell receptor (beta chain) was recovered during a study of technical replicates of blood from a few donors. This CDR3 is 13 amino acids long. CDR1 is MNHEY and CDR2 is SVGAGI in the germline V gene. This clone occurred once. Sequenced by immunoSEQ multiplex PCR; TCRdb stores in-frame clones only, minus some. The table has around 58,000 clones, around 87% seen once; the top ten hold about 5.1%. This chain joins TRBV6-5 and TRBJ1-2; TRBD1 agrees at 7 bases. This TCR was recovered from a human donor in good health. Some clones in this sample may be carry-over from other donors' samples. Sequencing was performed on PBMCs. The CDR3 region is CAACGRGSGGYTF. CDR3 in DNA: TGTGCAGCATGTGGCAGGGGGTCGGGTGGCTACACCTTC.